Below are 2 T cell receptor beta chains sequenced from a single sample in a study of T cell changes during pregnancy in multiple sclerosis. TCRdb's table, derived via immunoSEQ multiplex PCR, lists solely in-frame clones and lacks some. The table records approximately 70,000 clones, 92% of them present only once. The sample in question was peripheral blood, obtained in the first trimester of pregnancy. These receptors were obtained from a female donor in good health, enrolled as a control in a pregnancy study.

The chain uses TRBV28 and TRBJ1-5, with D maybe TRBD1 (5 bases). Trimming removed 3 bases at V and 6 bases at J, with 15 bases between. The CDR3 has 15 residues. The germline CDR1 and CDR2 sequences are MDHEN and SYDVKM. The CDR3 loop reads CASSFGQGKGQPQHF. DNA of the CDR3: TGTGCCAGCAGTTTCGGGCAGGGTAAAGGTCAGCCCCAGCATTTT.

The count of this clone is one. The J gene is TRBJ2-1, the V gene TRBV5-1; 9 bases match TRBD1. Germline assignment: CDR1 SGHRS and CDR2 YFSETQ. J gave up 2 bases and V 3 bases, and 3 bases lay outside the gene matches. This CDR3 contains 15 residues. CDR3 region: CASSWDRDPYNEQFF. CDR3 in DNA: TGCGCCAGCAGCTGGGACAGGGACCCCTACAATGAGCAGTTCTTC.